This entry lists 22 T cell receptor beta chains sequenced from one sample in a study of T cells in Graves' hyperthyroidism and ophthalmopathy. TCR beta CDR3 regions were amplified from RNA. HTBI primers drove first-round RT-PCR of the TCR CDR3. TCRdb called the multiplex PCR reads again in MiXCR, with one record for every CDR3 protein. Among a few hundred thousand distinct CDR3 sequences, about half were seen once, and the ten largest hold about 8%. Sequenced material: peripheral blood or thyroid tissue (not recorded which). These receptors came from a woman aged 18-35 years with Graves' hyperthyroidism.

This clonotype appeared many times. The rearrangement links TRBV20-1 to TRBJ2-2; no clear D gene. V dropped 0 bases and J dropped 7 bases, with 6 bases sitting between them. CDR3 size: 12 residues. Germline V lookup: CDR1 DFQATT, CDR2 SNEGSKA (reference sequence). The CDR3: CSARDWDGELFF. CDR3 nucleotide sequence: TGCAGTGCTAGAGATTGGGACGGGGAGCTGTTTTTT.

The chain combines TRBV6-6 with TRBJ2-7; TRBD1 or TRBD2 may be the D gene (5 bases each). The CDR3 runs 14 residues. V was shortened by 7 bases and J by 2 bases, with 15 bases between the two germline ends. Germline CDR1 reads MNHNY; CDR2 reads SVGAGI (reference sequence). CDR3: CASIEGPATYEQYF. Here the CDR3 DNA reads TGTGCCAGCATCGAGGGGCCAGCTACCTACGAGCAGTACTTC.

Concerning this clonotype: A much larger clone lies one base from this, so it may be a read error. This chain connects TRBV20-1 to TRBJ2-7, with 8 nucleotides matching TRBD1. Germline V gene sequence: CDR1 DFQATT, CDR2 SNEGSKA (reference sequence). The length of the CDR3 is 14 residues. V was clipped by 5 bases and J by 1 base; unmatched bases: 7. The CDR3 reads CSAEADRESYEQYF. In DNA form, the CDR3 reads TGCAGTGCTGAGGCGGACAGGGAGTCCTACGAGCAGTACTTC.

This clonotype was detected ten times or more. The chain carries TRBV5-1 and TRBJ2-7; no clear D. The CDR3 spans 14 residues. Germline CDR1 and CDR2: SGHRS and YFSETQ. The V gene lost 3 bases and the J gene lost 3 bases, with 13 bases spanning the gap. CDR3 loop: CASSYHPINYEQYF. The CDR3 DNA sequence: TGCGCCAGCAGCTACCACCCCATCAACTACGAGCAGTACTTC. The full variable domain, with the rest looked up from reference TRBV5-1 and TRBJ2-7, is KAGVTQTPRYLIKTRGQQVTLSCSPISGHRSVSWYQQTPGQGLQFLFEYFSETQRNKGNFPGRFSGRQFSNSRSEMNVSTLELGDSALYLCASSYHPINYEQYFGPGTRLTVT.

The chain employs TRBV29-1 and TRBJ1-5; possible D gene TRBD1, 6 bases. Germline-derived CDR1 and CDR2 are SQVTM and ANQGSEA. Trimming removed 8 bases from V and 2 bases from J, with 13 bases in between. The CDR3 extends over 13 amino acids. In DNA, the CDR3 is TGCAGCTCAACAGGGTCCGGCAATCAGCCCCAGCATTTT. The encoded protein is CSSTGSGNQPQHF.

The gene calls are TRBV20-1 and TRBJ2-5; 8 nucleotides line up with TRBD1. V gave up 6 bases and J gave up 2 bases; unmatched junction bases: 8. This CDR3 is built from 14 residues. Germline lookup yields CDR1 DFQATT and CDR2 SNEGSKA (reference sequence). CDR3 sequence reads: CSASDRGLQETQYF. Written as DNA, the CDR3 is TGCAGTGCCTCAGACAGGGGCTTACAAGAGACCCAGTACTTC.

This chain joins TRBV14 and TRBJ2-7, with D possibly TRBD2 on 7 matching bases. CDR1 is SGHDN, CDR2 FVKESK, per germline. CDR3 length equals 15 residues. Trimming shortened V by 3 bases and J by 4 bases, and 16 bases separated the two germline ends. The CDR3 nucleotides are TGTGCCAGCAGCCAGGGGGGGGGCGACTATTACGAGCAGTACTTC. This encodes CASSQGGGDYYEQYF.

The chain has TRBV19 and TRBJ1-5, with 10 bases matching TRBD1. Germline V gene sequence: CDR1 LNHDA, CDR2 SQIVND (reference sequence). This CDR3 has 14 amino acids. Trimming cost V 4 bases and J 8 bases; bases outside gene matches: 5. This CDR3 reads CASSTDRGREPQHF. Here the CDR3 DNA reads TGTGCCAGTAGTACCGACAGGGGGCGTGAGCCCCAGCATTTT.

The V gene is TRBV5-1, the J gene TRBJ2-3, with D unclear. Germline CDR1 reads SGHRS; CDR2 reads YFSETQ. The CDR3 spans 13 residues. V was pared by 7 bases and J by 2 bases, with 11 bases between. The CDR3 DNA sequence: TGCGCCAGCGGCCCGGTATCCACAGATACGCAGTATTTT. Its translation is CASGPVSTDTQYF.

CDR3 amino acids: CASSLAGQDFDAFF. In nucleotides, the CDR3 is TGCGCCAGCAGCCTAGCAGGACAGGACTTTGACGCTTTCTTT. The V gene is TRBV5-1, the J gene TRBJ1-1; 7 bases align to TRBD1. The ends lost 4 bases at V and 11 bases at J; junction bases unmatched: 14. This CDR3 is 14 amino acids long. Germline V gene data show CDR1 as SGHRS and CDR2 as YFSETQ.

This clonotype was found many times. V and J are TRBV20-1 and TRBJ1-4; D is ambiguous. The V gene's germline CDR1 is DFQATT and CDR2 SNEGSKA (reference sequence). The CDR3 runs 15 residues. Between the trimmed V and J ends, which lost 0 bases and 1 base, there was a span of 9 bases. For the CDR3, the DNA is TGCAGTGCTAGAGACGGCTGGGGAACTAATGAAAAACTGTTTTTT. It codes for CSARDGWGTNEKLFF.

This clonotype was recorded many times. The chain uses TRBV7-8 and TRBJ2-7; D assignment may be TRBD1 or TRBD2 (6 bases each). This CDR3 has 17 amino acids. V was pared by 5 bases and J by 1 base, with 21 bases between. Germline assignment: CDR1 SGHVS and CDR2 FQNEAQ. CDR3: CASSVRRGSGGSYEQYF. In DNA, the CDR3 is TGTGCCAGCAGCGTCCGGAGGGGGAGCGGTGGTTCCTACGAGCAGTACTTC.

The table lists this clonotype with many counts. One junction end does not reproduce the germline sequence, and a read error may be involved. V gene TRBV5-1 combines with J gene TRBJ2-7; tentatively, D is TRBD1 (6 bases). The CDR3 covers 14 residues. CDR1 and CDR2 from the germline V gene are SGHRS and YFSETQ. CDR3 sequence (DNA): TGTGCCAGCAGCTCCGGACAGCCCTCCTACGAGCAGTACTTC. As protein: CASSSGQPSYEQYF.

The J gene is TRBJ2-7, the V gene TRBV27; D ambiguous. Trimming left V 2 bases short and J 0 bases short, with 11 bases between. CDR1 and CDR2 (germline): MNHEY, SMNVEV (reference sequence). The CDR3 covers 15 residues. The CDR3 bases are TGTGCCAGCAGTTTAACTATGCTTAGCTCCTACGAGCAGTACTTC. Translating gives CASSLTMLSSYEQYF.

This clonotype was seen repeatedly, ten times or more. The chain has TRBV15 and TRBJ1-3; 7 bases map to TRBD1. V was clipped by 1 base and J by 0 bases; unmatched bases: 6. The length of the CDR3 is 17 residues. Germline V gene lookup returns CDR1 LNHNV and CDR2 YYDKDF (reference sequence). CDR3 amino acids: CATSRGQGQISGNTIYF. Written as DNA, the CDR3 is TGTGCCACCAGCAGAGGACAGGGCCAAATCTCTGGAAACACCATATATTTT.

This clonotype was detected many times. The V and J genes are TRBV2 and TRBJ2-7; 7 bases are shared with TRBD1. Germline trimming cut 7 bases from V and 0 bases from J; bases unmatched to any gene: 9. This CDR3 comprises 15 residues. Germline V gives CDR1 SNHLY, CDR2 FYNNEI. CDR3 nucleotide sequence: TGTGCCAGCACTTTGACAGGGTCTCCCTCCTACGAGCAGTACTTC. This translates into CASTLTGSPSYEQYF. Looking up the rest from reference TRBV2 and TRBJ2-7 gives the full variable domain: EPEVTQTPSHQVTQMGQEVILRCVPISNHLYFYWYRQILGQKVEFLVSFYNNEISEKSEIFDDQFSVERPDGSNFTLKIRSTKLEDSAMYFCASTLTGSPSYEQYFGPGTRLTVT.

This clonotype was picked up a small number of times. The chain carries TRBV30 and TRBJ1-6; D gene unclear. Trimming removed 3 bases at V and 7 bases at J, with 16 bases between. This CDR3 is 15 amino acids long. Germline CDR1 and CDR2: GTSNPN and SVGIG (reference sequence). For the CDR3, the DNA is TGTGCCTGGAGCGGATTTTTGACGGCAAATTCACCCCTCCACTTT. This codes for CAWSGFLTANSPLHF.

This clonotype was found many times. The J gene is TRBJ2-7, the V gene TRBV6-1, with D maybe TRBD2 (5 bases). Germline V gene sequence: CDR1 MNHNS, CDR2 SASEGT. This CDR3 is 15 amino acids long. Trimming stripped 4 bases from V and 1 base from J, with 14 bases between. CDR3 in amino acids: CASSGIEGLSYEQYF. In DNA form, the CDR3 reads TGTGCCAGCAGTGGAATTGAGGGCTTGTCCTACGAGCAGTACTTC.

In this sample, this clonotype turned up a few times. This sequence joins TRBV18 and TRBJ1-1, with D hard to call. CDR3 length: 12 amino acids. CDR1 KGHSH and CDR2 LQKENI come from the germline V gene. The V end lost 5 bases, the J end lost 7 bases, and 11 bases lay between the germline ends. This chain's CDR3 is CASSSGRIEAFF. The CDR3 DNA reads TGTGCCAGCTCATCCGGGCGGATTGAAGCTTTCTTT.

The V and J genes are TRBV4-1 and TRBJ2-3, with a possible D match to TRBD2 (5 bases). Trimming cost V 0 bases and J 3 bases, with 16 bases left between them. The length of the CDR3 is 17 residues. Germline values: CDR1 MGHRA, CDR2 YSYEKL. The CDR3 region is CASSQEPVELVTDTQYF. The CDR3 DNA is TGCGCCAGCAGCCAAGAACCCGTTGAACTAGTTACAGATACGCAGTATTTT.

This clonotype was seen at least ten times. The chain employs TRBV13 and TRBJ1-2; D is uncertain. CDR1 is PRHDT, CDR2 FYEKMQ, per germline (reference sequence). V was cut by 3 bases and J by 8 bases, with 16 bases left in between. This CDR3 spans 14 amino acids. The CDR3 is CASSFGLRGAGYTF. The DNA of the CDR3 is TGTGCCAGCAGCTTCGGGCTGCGGGGAGCCGGCTACACCTTC.

The chain combines TRBV7-3 with TRBJ1-6; the match to TRBD1 covers 7 bases. The CDR3 has 19 amino acids. V lost 5 bases to trimming and J lost 0 bases; unmatched junction nucleotides: 13. Germline CDR1 is SGHTA and CDR2 is FQGTGA. The DNA for the CDR3 is TGTGCCAGCAGCCCTGACAGGGCGTTTTCGAGCTCCTATAATTCACCCCTCCACTTT. As protein: CASSPDRAFSSSYNSPLHF.